The 21 T cell receptor beta chains listed next were all sequenced from one sample in a study of blood T cell repertoires in COVID-19. Only in-frame clones appear in the TCRdb table, and some are missing; sequencing was by immunoSEQ multiplex PCR. The sample contains 200,000 to 300,000 clones, approximately 84% of which appear only once. The sequencing input was peripheral blood. The receptors come from a man aged 50 to 60 with acute or convalescent COVID-19.

The chain employs TRBV19 and TRBJ2-5; weak D call: TRBD1 (6 bases). This CDR3 region has 14 residues. V gave up 2 bases and J gave up 4 bases, with 11 bases separating them. From germline, CDR1 is LNHDA and CDR2 SQIVND (reference sequence). CDR3 region: CASSITGIRETQYF. CDR3 DNA: TGTGCCAGTAGTATAACAGGGATACGAGAGACCCAGTACTTC.

The chain has TRBV3-1 (or the pseudogene TRBV3-2) and TRBJ2-4; 7 positions agree with TRBD2. After removal of 4 bases from V and 4 bases from J, the junction contained 10 bases not matched to a gene. There are 16 residues in the CDR3. Germline V gene sequence: CDR1 LGHDT, CDR2 YNNKEL (reference sequence). The CDR3, as DNA: TGTGCCAGCAGCCTTAAAGGGGCGGGAGTAAAAAACATTCAGTACTTC. It is translated as CASSLKGAGVKNIQYF.

The rearrangement joins TRBV6-2 or TRBV6-3 to TRBJ2-1, with 8 bases lining up with TRBD2. Germline V gene lookup returns CDR1 MNHEY and CDR2 SVGEGT. The CDR3 is 17 amino acids. Losses at the gene ends were 2 bases for V and 0 bases for J; bases not matched to a gene: 6. The CDR3 is CASSYASAGASYNEQFF. The CDR3 region has the DNA TGTGCCAGCAGTTACGCCTCAGCGGGGGCCTCCTACAATGAGCAGTTCTTC.

The V call is TRBV27, the J call TRBJ1-1; 7 bases match TRBD1. Germline CDR1 is MNHEY and CDR2 is SMNVEV (reference sequence). J was trimmed by 1 base and V by 3 bases; bases with no gene match: 2. The CDR3 runs 14 residues. The CDR3 nucleotides are TGTGCCAGCAGTTTTCAGGGGGGGAACACTGAAGCTTTCTTT. Its translation: CASSFQGGNTEAFF.

The rearrangement links TRBV19 to TRBJ2-5; 9 positions match TRBD2. The germline gives CDR1 LNHDA, CDR2 SQIVND (reference sequence). The CDR3 runs 14 residues. The junction had 6 bases not matched to a gene; V was cut back by 5 bases and J by 5 bases. CDR3 amino acids: CASSASSGIETQYF. DNA for the CDR3: TGTGCCAGTAGTGCCTCTAGCGGGATTGAGACCCAGTACTTC.

V and J are TRBV11-2 and TRBJ2-1, with 10 positions matching TRBD2. The V segment lost 2 bases and the J segment 8 bases; nucleotides outside the gene matches: 12. Germline V lookup: CDR1 SGHAT, CDR2 FQNNGV. The CDR3 has 17 amino acids. CDR3: CASSLPAPSGRPDEQFF. The CDR3 nucleotides are TGTGCCAGCAGCTTACCGGCCCCTAGCGGGAGACCCGATGAGCAGTTCTTC.

The chain recombines TRBV29-1 with TRBJ1-1; a weak D match, TRBD1 (6 bases). V dropped 3 bases and J dropped 2 bases, with 13 bases sitting between them. The CDR3 has 14 amino acids. Germline CDR1 is SQVTM and CDR2 is ANQGSEA. This CDR3 reads CSVDQQGVNTEAFF. The CDR3 DNA reads as TGCAGCGTTGATCAACAGGGCGTCAACACTGAAGCTTTCTTT.

This chain joins TRBV9 and TRBJ1-2, with TRBD1 as a possible D gene (6 bases). This CDR3 is 14 amino acids long. The germline V gene has CDR1 SGDLS and CDR2 YYNGEE. V was pared by 2 bases and J by 7 bases, with 15 bases between. CDR3 region: CASSVRGQTSGYTF. The CDR3 DNA reads TGTGCCAGCAGCGTCAGAGGACAGACGAGTGGCTACACCTTC.

The V call is TRBV15, the J call TRBJ2-7, with D perhaps TRBD1 (6 bases). The CDR3 consists of 18 residues. The germline V and J ends were trimmed by 0 bases and 1 base, with 19 bases remaining between them. CDR1 is LNHNV and CDR2 is YYDKDF in the germline V gene (reference sequence). The CDR3, as DNA: TGTGCCACCAGCAGAGATCTTGTCGCAGGGACAATGTCCTACGAGCAGTACTTC. Translation gives CATSRDLVAGTMSYEQYF.

The chain has TRBV6-5 and TRBJ2-7; D gene uncertain. Germline lookup yields CDR1 MNHEY and CDR2 SVGAGI. CDR3 length equals 11 residues. Trimming pared 8 bases from V and 2 bases from J, leaving 7 bases between. The CDR3 sequence is CASATTYEQYF. CDR3 in DNA: TGTGCCAGCGCTACCACCTACGAGCAGTACTTC.

The chain combines TRBV10-3 with TRBJ2-3; D may be TRBD1 (7 bases). Germline lookup yields CDR1 ENHRY and CDR2 SYGVKD. The CDR3 totals 14 residues. Deletions cut 5 bases from V and 6 bases from J, with 15 bases between. CDR3 sequence reads: CAISRQGSGDTQYF. CDR3 coding DNA: TGTGCCATCAGTAGACAGGGCAGCGGGGATACGCAGTATTTT.

This chain joins TRBV19 and TRBJ2-7; 9 nucleotides match TRBD1. The CDR3 is 15 residues long. V shed 5 bases and J 1 base; nucleotides not matched to a gene: 6. CDR1 is LNHDA and CDR2 is SQIVND in the germline V gene (reference sequence). The CDR3 DNA follows: TGTGCCAGTAGTCCCCCGGGACAGGGTTCCTACGAGCAGTACTTC. It codes for CASSPPGQGSYEQYF.

The chain employs TRBV2 and TRBJ1-2; possible D gene TRBD1, 6 bases. The germline gives CDR1 SNHLY, CDR2 FYNNEI. V lost 7 bases and J lost 1, with 13 bases in between. The CDR3 is made up of 14 amino acids. The CDR3, as DNA: TGTGCCAGCACTACCAGGGGTTTTAACTATGGCTACACCTTC. Its translation: CASTTRGFNYGYTF.

For the CDR3, the DNA is TGTGCCTGGAGTGTACTCCAGGGGATTTCTAATGAAAAACTGTTTTTT. Translation gives CAWSVLQGISNEKLFF. The V and J genes are TRBV30 and TRBJ1-4; a weak D match, TRBD1 (6 bases). V was cut by 0 bases and J by 3 bases, with 14 bases left in between. This CDR3 comprises 16 residues. Germline CDR1 and CDR2: GTSNPN and SVGIG (reference sequence).

The chain joins TRBV5-4 to TRBJ1-1; no clear D. Trimming removed 4 bases at V and 6 bases at J, with 13 bases between. The CDR3 sequence is 13 residues long. Germline lookup yields CDR1 SGHNT and CDR2 YYREEE (reference sequence). CDR3 coding DNA: TGTGCCAGCAGCGGTGAAGTGAAGCCTGAAGCTTTCTTT. It encodes CASSGEVKPEAFF. The whole variable domain, filled in from reference TRBV5-4 and TRBJ1-1, reads ETGVTQSPTHLIKTRGQQVTLRCSSQSGHNTVSWYQQALGQGPQFIFQYYREEENGRGNFPPRFSGLQFPNYSSELNVNALELDDSALYLCASSGEVKPEAFFGQGTRLTVV.

The V and J genes are TRBV27 and TRBJ2-1, with D maybe TRBD2 (6 bases). Trimming removed 3 bases at V and 5 bases at J, with 11 bases between. CDR1 and CDR2 from the germline V gene are MNHEY and SMNVEV (reference sequence). This CDR3 is 14 amino acids long. As DNA, the CDR3 is TGTGCCAGCAGTTTGGGCGGGGAACACAATGAGCAGTTCTTC. This codes for CASSLGGEHNEQFF.

Of note for this clone: Other DNA sequences from this sample encode an identical CDR3 as well. The V and J genes are TRBV9 and TRBJ1-2; D may be TRBD1 (5 bases). Between the trimmed V and J ends, which lost 0 bases and 8 bases, there was a span of 11 bases. Germline V gene data show CDR1 as SGDLS and CDR2 as YYNGEE. The CDR3 is 13 amino acids. Here the CDR3 DNA reads TGTGCCAGCAGCGTAGGGCAGGGTTACGGCTACACCTTC. It translates to CASSVGQGYGYTF.

There are a few counts of this clone. The rearrangement joins TRBV5-6 to TRBJ1-2; weak D call: TRBD1 (6 bases). Trimming took 4 bases from V and 4 from J, leaving 14 bases between them. Germline V gives CDR1 SGHDT, CDR2 YYEEEE. This CDR3 comprises 14 residues. Written as DNA, the CDR3 is TGTGCCAGCAGCCTCCAGGACAGTCTCTATGGCTACACCTTC. Encoded protein: CASSLQDSLYGYTF.

The chain employs TRBV7-3 and TRBJ2-2; the match to TRBD2 covers 7 bases. V gave up 0 bases and J gave up 4 bases; unmatched junction bases: 2. This CDR3 contains 15 residues. CDR1 SGHTA and CDR2 FQGTGA come from the germline V gene. The CDR3 DNA sequence: TGTGCCAGCAGCTTAACGACGGGAGGCACCGGGGAGCTGTTTTTT. This translates into CASSLTTGGTGELFF.

The CDR3 sequence: CASSVTGGYDGYTF. The CDR3 DNA reads TGTGCCAGTAGTGTCACAGGGGGTTATGATGGCTACACCTTC. This chain uses TRBV19 with TRBJ1-2, with 8 positions matching TRBD1. CDR3 size: 14 residues. The germline CDR1 and CDR2 sequences are LNHDA and SQIVND (reference sequence). Germline trimming cut 5 bases from V and 6 bases from J; bases unmatched to any gene: 8.

This clone was seen more than once but under ten times. CDR3 region: CASSFPAGLNSPLHF. CDR3 sequence (DNA): TGTGCCAGCAGTTTCCCAGCAGGACTTAATTCACCCCTCCACTTT. This chain joins TRBV28 and TRBJ1-6; D gene uncertain. Trimming removed 3 bases from V and 6 bases from J, with 12 bases in between. In germline, CDR1 is MDHEN, CDR2 SYDVKM. The CDR3 loop spans 15 amino acids. Filled out from reference TRBV28 and TRBJ1-6, the complete variable domain reads DVKVTQSSRYLVKRTGEKVFLECVQDMDHENMFWYRQDPGLGLRLIYFSYDVKMKEKGDIPEGYSVSREKKERFSLILESASTNQTSMYLCASSFPAGLNSPLHFGNGTRLTVT.